This T cell receptor (beta chain) was recorded in a study of blood T cells in healthy people across ages. For the second PCR, which ran for about 6 to 11 cycles, a sample-barcoded 5' primer and a J-beta primer mix were used. Every cDNA molecule bore a tag from a template-switch adaptor containing 12 random nucleotides. TCRdb recomputed calls from the 5' RACE reads with MiXCR, one row per CDR3 protein. The sample carries approximately 360,000 distinct CDR3 sequences, roughly half recorded once. Total RNA extraction produced at least 5 micrograms (per sample) for the study. Trimming pared 4 bases from V and 8 bases from J, leaving 14 bases between. This CDR3 is 13 amino acids long. Germline CDR1 reads SGHAT; CDR2 reads FQNNGV.

Sequencing was carried out using blood. The sequence was collected from a man between 60 and 75 years old in good health. The rearrangement uses TRBV11-2 and TRBJ1-1, with D uncertain. CDR3 nucleotides: TGTGCCAGCAGCTCAATACCGAAGTTCGAAGCTTTCTTT. It encodes CASSSIPKFEAFF.